The rows below give T cell receptor beta chains drawn from one sample of a study of blood T cell repertoires in COVID-19. Repertoires were generated with immunoSEQ multiplex PCR, while TCRdb's copy carries only in-frame clones and drops some. Of 140,000 or so clones in the sample, 88% are singletons; the top ten hold more than 9%. Sequencing was done on a sample of peripheral blood. The receptors were sampled from a man aged 60 to 75 with active or convalescent COVID-19. CDR3s include the opening cysteine and the closing phenylalanine or tryptophan. The D gene is left open where the match is weak. The size of a clone is reported for some rows only, either as once, few or many, or as a class for expanded clones.

CDR3	DNA	V	J	D	size
CASKGQGYGSEQYF	TGTGCCAGCAAGGGACAGGGGTACGGAAGCGAGCAGTACTTC	TRBV6-5	TRBJ2-7	TRBD1	few
CASSDRAAMGGMNTEAFF	TGTGCCAGCAGTGATAGAGCTGCCATGGGAGGGATGAACACTGAAGCTTTCTTT	TRBV6-1	TRBJ1-1	NA	few
CASSPSRDRDYEQYF	TGTGCCAGCTCACCCAGCCGGGACAGGGACTACGAGCAGTACTTC	TRBV18	TRBJ2-7	TRBD1	NA
CASSQRAGVLETQYF	TGTGCCAGCAGCCAACGAGCGGGAGTACTAGAGACCCAGTACTTC	TRBV14	TRBJ2-5	TRBD2	NA
CASSPDRVEAEKLFF	TGTGCCAGTAGCCCGGACAGGGTGGAGGCGGAAAAACTGTTTTTT	TRBV19	TRBJ1-4	TRBD1	NA
CASAKRESGELFF	TGTGCCAGTGCCAAACGCGAGTCCGGGGAGCTGTTTTTT	TRBV12-5	TRBJ2-2	NA	NA
CASRLAGTGTDTQYF	TGCGCCAGCAGACTAGCGGGGACGGGCACAGATACGCAGTATTTT	TRBV5-1	TRBJ2-3	TRBD2	few
CASSHGLAGVRETQYF	TGTGCTAGCAGTCACGGACTAGCGGGAGTAAGGGAGACCCAGTACTTC	TRBV7-7	TRBJ2-5	TRBD2	NA
CASATSGYEKLFF	TGTGCCAGCGCCACCTCAGGTTATGAAAAACTGTTTTTT	TRBV27	TRBJ1-4	NA	NA
CASSYSRVISTEAFF	TGTGCCAGCAGTTACTCGCGGGTAATATCCACTGAAGCTTTCTTT	TRBV6-5	TRBJ1-1	NA	once
CASSLTPLEAFF	TGTGCCAGCAGCTTAACACCGCTGGAAGCTTTCTTT	TRBV7-9	TRBJ1-1	NA	once
CASSPWTGKAKNIQYF	TGTGCCAGCAGCCCTTGGACAGGGAAGGCCAAAAACATTCAGTACTTC	TRBV7-9	TRBJ2-4	TRBD1	NA
CASSSMTGNGTQYF	TGTGCCAGCAGCTCAATGACAGGGAATGGGACCCAGTACTTC	TRBV5-4	TRBJ2-5	TRBD1	NA
CASSLAGVHDEQYF	TGTGCCAGCAGCTTAGCAGGGGTTCACGACGAGCAGTACTTC	TRBV7-3	TRBJ2-7	NA	NA
CASSLRTDFQETQYF	TGTGCCAGCAGCTTGAGGACAGACTTCCAAGAGACCCAGTACTTC	TRBV5-4	TRBJ2-5	NA	NA
CASSLENVRGEKLFF	TGTGCCAGCAGCTTAGAGAACGTCCGGGGAGAAAAACTGTTTTTT	TRBV7-9	TRBJ1-4	NA	NA
CSVATTNTEAFF	TGCAGCGTGGCAACAACGAACACTGAAGCTTTCTTT	TRBV29-1	TRBJ1-1	NA	few
CASSPGGDNQPQHF	TGTGCCAGCAGTCCAGGCGGGGACAATCAGCCCCAGCATTTT	TRBV6-5	TRBJ1-5	NA	NA
CAWRDSGRALVGELFF	TGTGCCTGGAGGGACAGCGGGAGGGCCTTGGTCGGGGAGCTGTTTTTT	TRBV30	TRBJ2-2	TRBD2	NA
CASSPSWGDRAFF	TGTGCCAGTAGCCCGAGTTGGGGGGATCGAGCTTTCTTT	TRBV19	TRBJ1-1	NA	NA
CASSLYGRSGNEQYF	TGTGCCAGCAGTTTATATGGGCGGTCGGGGAACGAGCAGTACTTC	TRBV28	TRBJ2-7	NA	NA
CATSARGETQYF	TGTGCCACCAGTGCCCGAGGAGAGACCCAGTACTTC	TRBV24-1	TRBJ2-5	NA	once
CASMVGAAGQETQYF	TGTGCCAGCATGGTCGGCGCTGCGGGGCAAGAGACCCAGTACTTC	TRBV28	TRBJ2-5	NA	NA
CASSPNRTPPKQFF	TGTGCCAGCAGCCCAAACCGGACACCGCCTAAGCAGTTCTTC	TRBV6-5	TRBJ2-1	NA	NA
CASNLADSGNTIYF	TGTGCCAGCAACCTGGCGGACTCTGGAAACACCATATATTTT	TRBV2	TRBJ1-3	NA	NA
CASSLPLAGDTGELFF	TGTGCCAGCAGCTTACCACTAGCGGGGGACACCGGGGAGCTGTTTTTT	TRBV7-9	TRBJ2-2	TRBD2	NA
CASSPPGMKLSNQPQHF	TGTGCCAGCAGTCCCCCGGGGATGAAACTTAGCAATCAGCCCCAGCATTTT	TRBV28	TRBJ1-5	NA	NA
CASRPGLGGGTDTQYF	TGTGCCAGCAGGCCTGGACTAGGCGGCGGCACAGATACGCAGTATTTT	TRBV28	TRBJ2-3	TRBD2	NA
CASSKTGTSYEQFF	TGTGCCAGCAGTAAGACCGGGACTAGCTATGAGCAGTTCTTC	TRBV6-5	TRBJ2-1	TRBD2	NA
CASSLLRGGGNEQYF	TGTGCCAGCAGCTTACTTCGGGGGGGAGGGAACGAGCAGTACTTC	TRBV11-2	TRBJ2-7	TRBD2	once
CASSKGIMWVGTGLNYGYTF	TGTGCCAGTAGTAAGGGAATCATGTGGGTCGGGACAGGCCTTAACTATGGCTACACCTTC	TRBV19	TRBJ1-2	TRBD1	NA
CSVATTTVFKNEQYF	TGCAGCGTTGCCACGACGACAGTCTTTAAGAACGAGCAGTACTTC	TRBV29-1	TRBJ2-7	NA	NA
CASSLARNHINEKLFF	TGCGCCAGCAGCTTGGCCAGGAACCACATTAATGAAAAACTGTTTTTT	TRBV5-1	TRBJ1-4	NA	NA
CASSLLAGDFDEQFF	TGTGCCAGCAGCCTACTAGCGGGAGATTTTGATGAGCAGTTCTTC	TRBV4-2	TRBJ2-1	TRBD2	NA
CASSQLDRMNTEAFF	TGTGCCAGCAGCCAGCTGGACAGGATGAACACTGAAGCTTTCTTT	TRBV4-2	TRBJ1-1	TRBD1	NA
CASSLAEEGNTIYF	TGCGCCAGCAGCTTGGCCGAGGAGGGAAACACCATATATTTT	TRBV5-1	TRBJ1-3	NA	few
CSVGTGLKVEAFF	TGCAGCGTAGGAACGGGACTAAAGGTTGAAGCTTTCTTT	TRBV29-1	TRBJ1-1	NA	once
CASSPGSTGNFVNTEAFF	TGTGCCAGCAGCCCGGGGTCAACAGGGAATTTCGTGAACACTGAAGCTTTCTTT	TRBV5-4	TRBJ1-1	NA	NA
CASSIAGGGSAKNIQYF	TGCGCCAGCAGCATAGCTGGAGGGGGCTCAGCCAAAAACATTCAGTACTTC	TRBV5-1	TRBJ2-4	NA	NA
CASSLSTGSSYNSPLHF	TGTGCCAGCAGCCTATCGACAGGGAGCTCCTATAATTCACCCCTCCACTTT	TRBV7-8	TRBJ1-6	TRBD1	NA
CASRPGGTGRYEQYF	TGTGCCAGCCGACCTGGGGGGACAGGGCGCTACGAGCAGTACTTC	TRBV28	TRBJ2-7	TRBD1	NA
CASSLWSSGDNEQFF	TGCGCCAGCAGCTTGTGGTCTAGCGGAGACAATGAGCAGTTCTTC	TRBV5-1	TRBJ2-1	TRBD2	NA
CSASRQDTNYGYTF	TGCAGTGCTAGTCGTCAGGACACTAACTATGGCTACACCTTC	TRBV20-1	TRBJ1-2	NA	NA
CASSQVRSREQFF	TGCGCCAGCAGCCAAGTCCGAAGCCGAGAGCAGTTCTTC	TRBV4-3	TRBJ2-1	NA	NA
CASSLGTGSRFGELFF	TGTGCCAGCAGCTTAGGGACAGGGAGTCGGTTCGGGGAGCTGTTTTTT	TRBV7-2	TRBJ2-2	TRBD1	NA